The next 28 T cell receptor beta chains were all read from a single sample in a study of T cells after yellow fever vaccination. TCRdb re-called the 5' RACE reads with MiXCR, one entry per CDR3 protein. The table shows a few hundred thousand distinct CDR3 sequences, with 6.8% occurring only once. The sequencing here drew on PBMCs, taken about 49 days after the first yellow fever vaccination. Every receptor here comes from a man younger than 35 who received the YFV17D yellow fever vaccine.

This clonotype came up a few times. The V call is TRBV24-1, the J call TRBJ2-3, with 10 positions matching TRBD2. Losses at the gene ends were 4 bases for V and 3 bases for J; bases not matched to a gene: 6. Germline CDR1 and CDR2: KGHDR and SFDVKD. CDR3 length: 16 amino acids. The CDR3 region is CATSELAGGKTDTQYF. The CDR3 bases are TGTGCCACCAGTGAGTTAGCGGGGGGCAAAACAGATACGCAGTATTTT.

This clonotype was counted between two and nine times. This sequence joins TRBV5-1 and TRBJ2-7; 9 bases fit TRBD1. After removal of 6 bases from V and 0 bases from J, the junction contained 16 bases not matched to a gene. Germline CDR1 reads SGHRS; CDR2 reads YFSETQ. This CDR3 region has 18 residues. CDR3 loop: CASTSPRQGDRSSYEQYV. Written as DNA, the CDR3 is TGCGCCAGCACCTCCCCAAGACAGGGGGATAGAAGCTCCTACGAGCAGTACGTC.

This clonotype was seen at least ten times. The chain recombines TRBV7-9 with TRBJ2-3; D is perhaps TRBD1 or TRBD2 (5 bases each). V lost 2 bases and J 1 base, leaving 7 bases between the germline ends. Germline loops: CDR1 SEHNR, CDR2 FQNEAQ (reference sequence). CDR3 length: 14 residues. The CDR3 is CASSLMGGTDTQYF. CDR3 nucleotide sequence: TGTGCCAGCAGCTTAATGGGGGGCACAGATACGCAGTATTTT.

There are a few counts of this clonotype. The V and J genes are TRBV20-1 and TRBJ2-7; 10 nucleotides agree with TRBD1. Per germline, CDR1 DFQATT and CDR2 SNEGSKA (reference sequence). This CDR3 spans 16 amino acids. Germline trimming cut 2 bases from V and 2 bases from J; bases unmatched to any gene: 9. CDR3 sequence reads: CSARIHAGTGAYEQYV. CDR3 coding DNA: TGCAGTGCTAGAATACATGCCGGGACAGGGGCCTACGAGCAGTACGTC.

The CDR3 loop is CSARDLARGPLLSQPQHF. The CDR3 DNA is TGCAGTGCTAGAGATCTTGCCAGGGGTCCCCTCCTAAGCCAGCCCCAGCATTTT. This sequence joins TRBV20-1 and TRBJ1-5; the D gene is possibly TRBD1 (6 bases). The CDR3 sequence is 18 residues long. V lost 0 bases and J 7 bases, leaving 25 bases between the germline ends. Looked up from germline, CDR1 is DFQATT and CDR2 is SNEGSKA (reference sequence).

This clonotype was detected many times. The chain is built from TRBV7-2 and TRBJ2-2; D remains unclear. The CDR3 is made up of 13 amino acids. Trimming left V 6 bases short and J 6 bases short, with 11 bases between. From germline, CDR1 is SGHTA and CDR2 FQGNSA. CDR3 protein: CASREDPAGELFF. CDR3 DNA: TGTGCCAGCAGAGAGGACCCGGCCGGGGAGCTGTTTTTT.

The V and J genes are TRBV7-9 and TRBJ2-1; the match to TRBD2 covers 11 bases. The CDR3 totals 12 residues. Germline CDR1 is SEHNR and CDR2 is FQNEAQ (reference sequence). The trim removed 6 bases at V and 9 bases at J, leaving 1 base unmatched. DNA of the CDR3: TGTGCCAGCAGAGGACTAGCGGGTGAGCAGTTCTTC. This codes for CASRGLAGEQFF.

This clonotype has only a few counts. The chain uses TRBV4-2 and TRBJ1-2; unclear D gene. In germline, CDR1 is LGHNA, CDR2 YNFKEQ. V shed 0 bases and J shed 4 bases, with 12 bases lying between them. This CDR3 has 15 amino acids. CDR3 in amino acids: CASSQEEGLVYGYTF. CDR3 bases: TGTGCCAGCAGCCAAGAAGAGGGTTTGGTCTATGGCTACACCTTC.

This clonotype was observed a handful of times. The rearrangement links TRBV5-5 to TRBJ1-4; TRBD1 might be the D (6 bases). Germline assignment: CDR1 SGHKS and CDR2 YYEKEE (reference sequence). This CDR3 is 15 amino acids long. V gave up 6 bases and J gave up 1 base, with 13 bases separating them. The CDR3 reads CASNPGQLTNEKLFF. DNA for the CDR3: TGTGCCAGCAACCCCGGACAGTTAACTAATGAAAAACTGTTTTTT.

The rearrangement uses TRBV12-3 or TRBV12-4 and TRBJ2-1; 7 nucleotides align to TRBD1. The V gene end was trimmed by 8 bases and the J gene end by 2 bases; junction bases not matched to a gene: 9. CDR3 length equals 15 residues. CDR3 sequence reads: CASGPRGWTYNEQFF. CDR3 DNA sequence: TGTGCCAGCGGCCCCAGGGGGTGGACCTACAATGAGCAGTTCTTC.

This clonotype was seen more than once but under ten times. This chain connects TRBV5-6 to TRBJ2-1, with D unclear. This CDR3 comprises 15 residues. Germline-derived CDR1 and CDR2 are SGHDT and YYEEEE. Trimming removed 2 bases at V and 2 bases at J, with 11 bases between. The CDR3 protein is CASSFYPATYNEQFF. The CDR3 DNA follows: TGTGCCAGCAGCTTCTACCCGGCCACCTACAATGAGCAGTTCTTC.

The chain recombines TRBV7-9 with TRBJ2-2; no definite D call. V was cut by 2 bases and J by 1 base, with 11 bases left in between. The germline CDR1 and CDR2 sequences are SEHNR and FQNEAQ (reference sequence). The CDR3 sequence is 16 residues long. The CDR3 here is CASSLNLGKNTGELFF. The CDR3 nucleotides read TGTGCCAGCAGCTTAAATCTGGGCAAGAACACCGGGGAGCTGTTTTTT.

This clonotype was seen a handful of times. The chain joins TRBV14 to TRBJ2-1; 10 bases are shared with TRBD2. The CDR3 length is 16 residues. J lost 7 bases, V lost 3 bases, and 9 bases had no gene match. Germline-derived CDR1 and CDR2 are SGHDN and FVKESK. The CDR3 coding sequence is TGTGCCAGCAGCCACAAACCGGGACTAGCGTTTAATGAGCAGTTCTTC. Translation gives CASSHKPGLAFNEQFF.

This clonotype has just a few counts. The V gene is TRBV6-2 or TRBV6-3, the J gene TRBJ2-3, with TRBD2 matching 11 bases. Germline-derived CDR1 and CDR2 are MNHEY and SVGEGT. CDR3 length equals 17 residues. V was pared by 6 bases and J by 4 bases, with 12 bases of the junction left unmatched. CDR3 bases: TGTGCCAGCAGACGTATCCTACTAGCGGGGGACGCAGATACGCAGTATTTT. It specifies CASRRILLAGDADTQYF.

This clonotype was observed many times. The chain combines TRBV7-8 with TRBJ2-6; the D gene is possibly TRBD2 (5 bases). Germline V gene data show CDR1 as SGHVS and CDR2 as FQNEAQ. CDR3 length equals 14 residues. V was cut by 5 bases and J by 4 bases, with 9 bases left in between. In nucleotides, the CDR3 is TGTGCCAGCAGCGAACTAGGAGGGGCCAACGTCCTGACTTTC. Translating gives CASSELGGANVLTF.

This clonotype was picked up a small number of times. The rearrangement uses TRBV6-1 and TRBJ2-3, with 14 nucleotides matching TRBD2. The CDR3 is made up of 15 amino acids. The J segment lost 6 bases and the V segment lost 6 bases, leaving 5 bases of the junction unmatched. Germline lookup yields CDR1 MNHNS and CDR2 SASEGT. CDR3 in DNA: TGTGCCAGCAGGACTAGCGGGGGGGCCAAGGATACGCAGTATTTT. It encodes CASRTSGGAKDTQYF.

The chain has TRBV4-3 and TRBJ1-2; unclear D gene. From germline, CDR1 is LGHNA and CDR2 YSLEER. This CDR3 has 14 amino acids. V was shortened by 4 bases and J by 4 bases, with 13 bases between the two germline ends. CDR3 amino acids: CASSRDGLGYGYTF. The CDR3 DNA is TGCGCCAGCAGCCGAGACGGGTTGGGCTATGGCTACACCTTC.

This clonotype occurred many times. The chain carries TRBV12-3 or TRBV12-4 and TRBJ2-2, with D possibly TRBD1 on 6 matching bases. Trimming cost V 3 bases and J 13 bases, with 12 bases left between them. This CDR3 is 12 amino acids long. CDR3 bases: TGTGCCAGCAGTTTGACAGGCAGGGGGCTGTTTTTT. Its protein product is CASSLTGRGLFF.

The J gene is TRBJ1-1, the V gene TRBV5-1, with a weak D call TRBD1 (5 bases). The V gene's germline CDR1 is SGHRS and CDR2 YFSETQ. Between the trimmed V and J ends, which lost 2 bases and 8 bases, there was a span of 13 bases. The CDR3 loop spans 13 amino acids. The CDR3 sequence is CASSLLDGTEAFF. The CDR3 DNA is TGCGCCAGCAGCTTACTTGACGGGACCGAAGCTTTCTTT.

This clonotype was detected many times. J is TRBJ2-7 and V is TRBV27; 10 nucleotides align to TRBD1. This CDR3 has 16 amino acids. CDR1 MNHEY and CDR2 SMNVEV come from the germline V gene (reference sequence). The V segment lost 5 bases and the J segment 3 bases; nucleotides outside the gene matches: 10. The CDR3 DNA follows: TGTGCCAGCAGTCCCTACCCGACAGGGGGCCACTACGAGCAGTACTTC. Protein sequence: CASSPYPTGGHYEQYF.

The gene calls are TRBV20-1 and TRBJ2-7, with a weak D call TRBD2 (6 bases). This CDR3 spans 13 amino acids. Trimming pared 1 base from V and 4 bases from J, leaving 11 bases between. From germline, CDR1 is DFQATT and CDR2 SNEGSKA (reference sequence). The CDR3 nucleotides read TGCAGTGCTAGAGGGGAGGCAGAATACGAGCAGTACTTC. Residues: CSARGEAEYEQYF.

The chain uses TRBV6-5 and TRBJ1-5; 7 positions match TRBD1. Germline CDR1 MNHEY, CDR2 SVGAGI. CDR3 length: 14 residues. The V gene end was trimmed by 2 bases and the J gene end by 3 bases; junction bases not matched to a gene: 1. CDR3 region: CASSYQGDNQPQHF. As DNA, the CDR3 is TGTGCCAGCAGTTACCAGGGGGACAATCAGCCCCAGCATTTT.

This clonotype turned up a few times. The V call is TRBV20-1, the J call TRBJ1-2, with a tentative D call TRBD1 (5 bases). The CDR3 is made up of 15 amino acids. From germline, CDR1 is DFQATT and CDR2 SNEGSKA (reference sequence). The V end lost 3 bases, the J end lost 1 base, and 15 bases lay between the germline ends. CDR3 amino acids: CSARIQDGGNYGYTF. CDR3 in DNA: TGCAGTGCTAGGATCCAGGACGGGGGTAACTATGGCTACACCTTC.

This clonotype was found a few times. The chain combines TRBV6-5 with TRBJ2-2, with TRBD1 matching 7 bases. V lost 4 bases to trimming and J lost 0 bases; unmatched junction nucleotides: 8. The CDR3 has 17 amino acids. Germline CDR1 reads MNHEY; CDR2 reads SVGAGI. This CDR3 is CASSSFAGTANTGELFF. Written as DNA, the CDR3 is TGTGCCAGCAGTTCTTTCGCCGGGACAGCGAACACCGGGGAGCTGTTTTTT.

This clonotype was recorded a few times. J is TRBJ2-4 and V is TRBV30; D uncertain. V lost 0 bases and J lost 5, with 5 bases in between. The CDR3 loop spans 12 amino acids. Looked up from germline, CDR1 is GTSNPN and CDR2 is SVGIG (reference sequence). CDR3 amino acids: CAWSVSENIQYF. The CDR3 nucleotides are TGTGCCTGGAGTGTCTCGGAAAACATTCAGTACTTC.

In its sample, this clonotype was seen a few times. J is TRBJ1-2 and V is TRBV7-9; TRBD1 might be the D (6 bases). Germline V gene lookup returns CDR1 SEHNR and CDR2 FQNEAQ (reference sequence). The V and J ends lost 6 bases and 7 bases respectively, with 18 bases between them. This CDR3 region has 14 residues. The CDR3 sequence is CASSPPGGAAGYTF. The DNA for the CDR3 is TGTGCCAGCAGTCCCCCCGGGGGGGCAGCTGGCTACACCTTC. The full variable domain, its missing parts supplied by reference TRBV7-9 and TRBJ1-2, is DTGVSQNPRHKITKRGQNVTFRCDPISEHNRLYWYRQTLGQGPEFLTYFQNEAQLEKSRLLSDRFSAERPKGSFSTLEIQRTEQGDSAMYLCASSPPGGAAGYTFGSGTRLTVV.

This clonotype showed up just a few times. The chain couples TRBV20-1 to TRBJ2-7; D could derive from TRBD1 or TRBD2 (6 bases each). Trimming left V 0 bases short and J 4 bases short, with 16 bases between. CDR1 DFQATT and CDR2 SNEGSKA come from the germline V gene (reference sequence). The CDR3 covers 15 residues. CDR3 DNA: TGCAGTGCTAGAGATGCCGGGGGCAGTACGTACGAGCAGTACTTC. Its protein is CSARDAGGSTYEQYF.

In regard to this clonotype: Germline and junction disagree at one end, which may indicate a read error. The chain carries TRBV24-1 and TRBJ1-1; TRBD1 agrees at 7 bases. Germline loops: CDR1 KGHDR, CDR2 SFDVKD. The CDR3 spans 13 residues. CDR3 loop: CATRDRDYTEAFF. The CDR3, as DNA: TGTGCCACCCGTGACAGGGACTACACTGAAGCTTTCTTT.